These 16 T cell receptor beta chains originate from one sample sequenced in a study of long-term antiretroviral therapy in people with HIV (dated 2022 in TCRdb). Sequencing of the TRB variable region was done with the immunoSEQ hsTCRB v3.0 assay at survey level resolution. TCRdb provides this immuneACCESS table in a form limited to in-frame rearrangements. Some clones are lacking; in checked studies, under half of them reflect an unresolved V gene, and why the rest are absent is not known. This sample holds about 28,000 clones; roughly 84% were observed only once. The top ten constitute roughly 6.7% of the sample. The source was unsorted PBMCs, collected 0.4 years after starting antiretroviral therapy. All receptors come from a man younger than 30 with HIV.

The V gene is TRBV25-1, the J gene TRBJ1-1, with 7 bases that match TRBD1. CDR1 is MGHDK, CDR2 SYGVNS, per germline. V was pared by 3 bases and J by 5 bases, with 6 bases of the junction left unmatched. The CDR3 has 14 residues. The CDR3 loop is CASSDLQGWTEAFF. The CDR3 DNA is TGTGCCAGCAGTGACCTACAGGGGTGGACTGAAGCTTTCTTT.

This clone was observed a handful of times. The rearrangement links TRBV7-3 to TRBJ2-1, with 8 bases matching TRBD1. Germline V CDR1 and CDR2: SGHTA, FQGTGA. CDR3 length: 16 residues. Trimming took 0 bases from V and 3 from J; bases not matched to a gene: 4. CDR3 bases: TGTGCCAGCAGCTTAACCACCGGACAGGGCTACAATGAGCAGTTCTTC. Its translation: CASSLTTGQGYNEQFF.

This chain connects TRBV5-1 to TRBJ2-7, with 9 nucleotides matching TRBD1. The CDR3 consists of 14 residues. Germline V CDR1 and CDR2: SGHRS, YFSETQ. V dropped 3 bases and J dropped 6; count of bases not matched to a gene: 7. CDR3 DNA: TGCGCCAGCAGCTACGGGACAGGGTCCCCCGAGCAGTACTTC. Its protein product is CASSYGTGSPEQYF.

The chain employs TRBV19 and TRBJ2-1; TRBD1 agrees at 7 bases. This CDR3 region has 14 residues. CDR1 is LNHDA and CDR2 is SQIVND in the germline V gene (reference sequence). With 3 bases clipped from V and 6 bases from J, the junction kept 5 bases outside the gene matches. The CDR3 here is CASSIARQGNEQFF. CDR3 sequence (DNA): TGTGCCAGTAGTATCGCTAGACAGGGCAATGAGCAGTTCTTC.

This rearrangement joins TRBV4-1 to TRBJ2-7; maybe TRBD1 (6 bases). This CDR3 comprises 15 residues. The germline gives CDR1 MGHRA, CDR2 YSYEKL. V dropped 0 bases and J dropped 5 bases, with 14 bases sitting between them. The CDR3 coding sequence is TGCGCCAGCAGCCAAGATGGGCAGGGGCGGAACGAGCAGTACTTC. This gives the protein CASSQDGQGRNEQYF.

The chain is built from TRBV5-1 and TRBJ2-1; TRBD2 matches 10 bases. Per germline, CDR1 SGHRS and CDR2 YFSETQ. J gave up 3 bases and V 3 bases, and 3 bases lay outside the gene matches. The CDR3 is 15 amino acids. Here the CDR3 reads CASSSSSGSYNEQFF. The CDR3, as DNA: TGCGCCAGCAGCTCTTCTAGCGGGAGCTACAATGAGCAGTTCTTC.

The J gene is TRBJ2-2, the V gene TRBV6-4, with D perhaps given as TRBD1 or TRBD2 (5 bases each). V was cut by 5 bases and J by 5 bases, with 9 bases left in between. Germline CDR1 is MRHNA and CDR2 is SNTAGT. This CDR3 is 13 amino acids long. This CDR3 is CASSPGATGELFF. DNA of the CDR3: TGTGCCAGCAGTCCCGGGGCGACCGGGGAGCTGTTTTTT.

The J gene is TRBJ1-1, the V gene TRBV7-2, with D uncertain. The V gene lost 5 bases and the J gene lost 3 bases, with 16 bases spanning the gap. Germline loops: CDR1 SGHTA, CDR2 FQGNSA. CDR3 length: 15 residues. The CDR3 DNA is TGTGCCAGCAGCCCCTCCGTGGGGAGGGACACTGAAGCTTTCTTT. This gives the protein CASSPSVGRDTEAFF. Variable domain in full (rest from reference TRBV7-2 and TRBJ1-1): GAGVSQSPSNKVTEKGKDVELRCDPISGHTALYWYRQSLGQGLEFLIYFQGNSAPDKSGLPSDRFSAERTGGSVSTLTIQRTQQEDSAVYLCASSPSVGRDTEAFFGQGTRLTVV.

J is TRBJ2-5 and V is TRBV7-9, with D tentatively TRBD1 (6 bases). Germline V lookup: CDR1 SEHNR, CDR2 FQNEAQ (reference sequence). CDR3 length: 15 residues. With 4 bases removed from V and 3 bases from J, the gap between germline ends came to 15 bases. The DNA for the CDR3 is TGTGCCAGCAGCTCTCCTGAGGGGACAAAAGAGACCCAGTACTTC. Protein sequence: CASSSPEGTKETQYF. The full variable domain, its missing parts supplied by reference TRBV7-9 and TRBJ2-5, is DTGVSQNPRHKITKRGQNVTFRCDPISEHNRLYWYRQTLGQGPEFLTYFQNEAQLEKSRLLSDRFSAERPKGSFSTLEIQRTEQGDSAMYLCASSSPEGTKETQYFGPGTRLLVL.

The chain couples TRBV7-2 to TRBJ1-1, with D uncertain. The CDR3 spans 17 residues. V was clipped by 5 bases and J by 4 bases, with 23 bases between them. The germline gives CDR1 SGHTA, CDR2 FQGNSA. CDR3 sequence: CASSLSGWERRLTEAFF. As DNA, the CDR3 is TGTGCCAGCAGCCTATCGGGCTGGGAAAGGCGCCTCACTGAAGCTTTCTTT.

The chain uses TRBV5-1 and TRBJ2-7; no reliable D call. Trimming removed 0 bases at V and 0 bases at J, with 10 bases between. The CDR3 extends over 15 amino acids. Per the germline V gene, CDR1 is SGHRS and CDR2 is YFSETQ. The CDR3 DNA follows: TGCGCCAGCAGCTTGGGGCACCTAAGCTCCTACGAGCAGTACTTC. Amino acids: CASSLGHLSSYEQYF.

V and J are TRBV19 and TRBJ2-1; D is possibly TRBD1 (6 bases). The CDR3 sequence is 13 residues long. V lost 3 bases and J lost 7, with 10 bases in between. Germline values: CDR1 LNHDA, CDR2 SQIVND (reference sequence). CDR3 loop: CASSMGDINEQFF. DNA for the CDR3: TGTGCCAGTAGTATGGGGGACATTAATGAGCAGTTCTTC.

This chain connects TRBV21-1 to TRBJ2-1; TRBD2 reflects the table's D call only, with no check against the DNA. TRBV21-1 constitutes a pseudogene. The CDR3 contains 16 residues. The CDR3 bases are TGTGCCAGCAGCAAAGGCTTTAGCGGGGGGAGGAATGAGCAGTTCTTC. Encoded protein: CASSKGFSGGRNEQFF.

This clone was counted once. The CDR3 sequence: CASSLGPGRDEQYF. The CDR3 region has the DNA TGCGCCAGCAGCTTGGGACCAGGGCGCGACGAGCAGTACTTC. This chain links TRBV5-1 with TRBJ2-7; possible D gene TRBD1, 5 bases. V dropped 0 bases and J dropped 5 bases, with 12 bases sitting between them. The CDR3 runs 14 residues. The germline V gene encodes CDR1 SGHRS and CDR2 YFSETQ.

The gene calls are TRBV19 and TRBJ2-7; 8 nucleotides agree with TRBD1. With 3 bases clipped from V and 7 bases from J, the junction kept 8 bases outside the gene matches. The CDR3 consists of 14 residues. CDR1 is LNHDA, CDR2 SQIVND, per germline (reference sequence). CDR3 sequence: CASSIGDRPLEQYF. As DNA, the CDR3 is TGTGCCAGTAGTATCGGGGACAGGCCCTTGGAGCAGTACTTC.

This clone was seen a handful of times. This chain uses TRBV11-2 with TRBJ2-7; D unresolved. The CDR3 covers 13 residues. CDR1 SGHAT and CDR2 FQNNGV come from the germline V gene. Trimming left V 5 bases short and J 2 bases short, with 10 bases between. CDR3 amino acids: CASSLDWTYEQYF. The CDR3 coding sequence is TGTGCCAGCAGCCTCGACTGGACCTACGAGCAGTACTTC.